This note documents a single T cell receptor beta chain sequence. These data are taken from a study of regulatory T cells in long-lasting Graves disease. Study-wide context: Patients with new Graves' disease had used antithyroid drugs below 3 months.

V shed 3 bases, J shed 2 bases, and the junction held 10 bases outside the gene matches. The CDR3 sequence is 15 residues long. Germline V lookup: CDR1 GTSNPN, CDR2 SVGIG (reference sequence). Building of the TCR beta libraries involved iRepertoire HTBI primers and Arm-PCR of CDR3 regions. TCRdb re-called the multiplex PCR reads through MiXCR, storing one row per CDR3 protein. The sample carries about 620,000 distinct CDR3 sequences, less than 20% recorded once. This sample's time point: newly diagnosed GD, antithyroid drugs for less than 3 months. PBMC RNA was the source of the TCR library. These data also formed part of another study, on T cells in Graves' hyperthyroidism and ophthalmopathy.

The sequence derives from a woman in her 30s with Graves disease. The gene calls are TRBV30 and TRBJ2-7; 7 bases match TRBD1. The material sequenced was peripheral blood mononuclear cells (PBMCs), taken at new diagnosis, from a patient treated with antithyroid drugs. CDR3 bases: TGTGCCTGGAGGCGCCGGGACAGCAACACCTACGAGCAGTACTTC. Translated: CAWRRRDSNTYEQYF. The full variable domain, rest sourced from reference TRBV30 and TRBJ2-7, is SQTIHQWPATLVQPVGSPLSLECTVEGTSNPNLYWYRQAAGRGLQLLFYSVGIGQISSEVPQNLSASRPQDRQFILSSKKLLLSDSGFYLCAWRRRDSNTYEQYFGPGTRLTVT.